This TCR beta chain is drawn from a study of CD8+ T cells in alopecia areata. Study-wide background: The drug, tofacitinib, lasted 6 to 18 months, followed by 6 months off drug. General observations from the study: With patients, TCR sharing proved less clear than in mice, a difference possibly related to HLA. Significant decreases in scalp clonality and expanded CD8+ clones followed tofacitinib treatment.

Extracted RNA was reverse transcribed into cDNA, the sequencing template. Profiling relied on immunoSEQ multiplex PCR, and the TCRdb table lists in-frame clones only, not all of them. The sample holds 210,000 or so clones, around 65% seen once. Per germline, CDR1 GTSNPN and CDR2 SVGIG (reference sequence). This CDR3 has 11 amino acids. V was clipped by 2 bases and J by 4 bases, with 6 bases between them. The treatment: oral pan-JAK inhibitor, 5-10 mg twice daily. Researchers took lesional scalp punch biopsies and peripheral blood from people who were alopecia areata patients. A remark on this clone: The target antigen is unknown.

Sequenced material: CD4+ T cells sorted from blood, taken at week 44, from a patient treated with tofacitinib. The clonotype originates from a human donor with alopecia areata. The rearrangement joins TRBV30 to TRBJ2-7; no clear D. This CDR3 is CAWSQEYEQYF. Here the CDR3 DNA reads TGTGCCTGGAGTCAGGAGTACGAGCAGTACTTC.